The 2 T cell receptor beta chains below all came from one sample that was sequenced in a study of blood T cell repertoires in COVID-19. Clones were read by immunoSEQ multiplex PCR, and TCRdb kept only the in-frame ones, dropping some. The data show about 120,000 clones, 75% to 90% seen once. The specimen sequenced was peripheral blood. Source of these receptors: a woman aged 40-49 years with acute or convalescent COVID-19.

The chain has TRBV6-2 or TRBV6-3 and TRBJ1-5; 9 positions agree with TRBD1. Germline V lookup: CDR1 MNHEY, CDR2 SVGEGT. This CDR3 contains 14 residues. J was trimmed by 7 bases and V by 5 bases; bases with no gene match: 6. CDR3 nucleotide sequence: TGTGCCAGCAGTCAAACAGGGGGCGGCCAGCCCCAGCATTTT. This gives the protein CASSQTGGGQPQHF.

This clone has only one observation. This sequence joins TRBV21-1 and TRBJ2-7; whether TRBD1, the table's D call, matches the DNA was not checked. TRBV21-1 is assigned pseudogene status. The CDR3 runs to 17 residues. Here the CDR3 DNA reads TGTGCCAGCAGCAACCAAGTAAACAGGGGGCGTGACCGAGAGCAGTACTTC. As protein: CASSNQVNRGRDREQYF.